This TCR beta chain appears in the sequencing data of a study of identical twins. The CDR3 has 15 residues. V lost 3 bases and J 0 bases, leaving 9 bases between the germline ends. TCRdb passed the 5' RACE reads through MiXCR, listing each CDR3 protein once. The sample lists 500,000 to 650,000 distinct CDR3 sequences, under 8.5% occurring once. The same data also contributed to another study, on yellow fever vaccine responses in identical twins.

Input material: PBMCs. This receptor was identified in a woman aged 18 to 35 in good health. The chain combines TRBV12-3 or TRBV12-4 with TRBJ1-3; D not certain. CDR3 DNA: TGTGCCAGCAGTTTTGTCAAACTCTCTGGAAACACCATATATTTT. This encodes CASSFVKLSGNTIYF.